The 30 T cell receptor beta chains in this list originate from one sample, sequenced in a study of cytomegalovirus exposure and HLA in healthy donors. Use of 60 Vbeta and 13 Jbeta primers characterized the PCR. Libraries were prepared by immunoSEQ multiplex PCR; TCRdb keeps only in-frame clonotypes and omits some of them. Of about 160,000 clones listed, about 83% were seen once; the top ten hold more than 0.7%. The sequencing input was PBMCs. The receptor source for this set is a woman aged 25 to 39 in good health and CMV-seronegative.

The gene calls are TRBV18 and TRBJ2-6, with 7 nucleotides matching TRBD1. Trimming at V came to 2 bases and at J to 2 bases, leaving 6 bases not matched to a gene. The V gene's germline CDR1 is KGHSH and CDR2 LQKENI. This CDR3 comprises 17 residues. CDR3 in DNA: TGTGCCAGCTCACCAAGACAGGGCTCGGCTGGGGCCAACGTCCTGACTTTC. Its translation is CASSPRQGSAGANVLTF.

The V call is TRBV27, the J call TRBJ2-5; 9 bases match TRBD1. CDR1 is MNHEY and CDR2 is SMNVEV in the germline V gene (reference sequence). This CDR3 is built from 16 residues. The ends lost 4 bases at V and 7 bases at J; junction bases unmatched: 13. The CDR3 DNA sequence: TGTGCCAGCAGTTCCAAGGCACAGGGGGCCGTACTGACCCAGTACTTC. Its protein is CASSSKAQGAVLTQYF.

The J gene is TRBJ1-2, the V gene TRBV7-9; TRBD1 matches at 11 bases. V dropped 1 base and J dropped 8; count of bases not matched to a gene: 12. The length of the CDR3 is 17 residues. Germline loops: CDR1 SEHNR, CDR2 FQNEAQ (reference sequence). The CDR3 here is CASSLVATSDRGRGYTF. Written as DNA, the CDR3 is TGTGCCAGCAGCTTAGTCGCCACCTCGGACAGGGGGCGCGGCTACACCTTC.

The gene calls are TRBV5-1 and TRBJ1-1; 11 bases match TRBD1. V trimming: 4 bases; J trimming: 0 bases; junction bases outside the gene matches: 8. Per germline, CDR1 SGHRS and CDR2 YFSETQ. The CDR3 consists of 17 residues. The CDR3 is CASSTGQGARMNTEAFF. CDR3 nucleotides: TGCGCCAGCAGCACAGGACAGGGGGCCCGCATGAACACTGAAGCTTTCTTT.

The chain couples TRBV28 to TRBJ2-2, with 13 positions matching TRBD2. The germline gives CDR1 MDHEN, CDR2 SYDVKM. J gave up 4 bases and V 10 bases, and 6 bases lay outside the gene matches. The CDR3 runs 15 residues. The CDR3 DNA reads as TGTGCCACGACTAGCGGGAGGCTTTCCACCGGGGAGCTGTTTTTT. Translating it yields CATTSGRLSTGELFF.

J is TRBJ1-5 and V is TRBV28, with 9 positions matching TRBD1. Germline CDR1 is MDHEN and CDR2 is SYDVKM. This CDR3 has 15 residues. V dropped 4 bases and J dropped 5; count of bases not matched to a gene: 6. The CDR3 nucleotides read TGTGCCAGCAGTTCCCCGGGACAGGGTTATCAGCCCCAGCATTTT. Translating it yields CASSSPGQGYQPQHF.

This clone has only one observation. The chain uses TRBV7-3 and TRBJ2-3; weak D call: TRBD2 (5 bases). V shed 5 bases and J shed 3 bases, with 6 bases lying between them. CDR1 and CDR2 (germline): SGHTA, FQGTGA. This CDR3 is built from 12 residues. The CDR3 DNA sequence: TGTGCCAGCAGCCCGGGGACAGATACGCAGTATTTT. It specifies CASSPGTDTQYF.

V gene TRBV29-1 combines with J gene TRBJ2-5, with D unclear. The CDR3 loop spans 13 amino acids. Germline CDR1 reads SQVTM; CDR2 reads ANQGSEA. V lost 4 bases and J 4 bases, leaving 13 bases between the germline ends. The CDR3: CSVARPRGETQYF. For the CDR3, the DNA is TGCAGCGTTGCCCGTCCTCGCGGAGAGACCCAGTACTTC. Full variable domain (outside the CDR3, taken from reference TRBV29-1 and TRBJ2-5): SAVISQKPSRDICQRGTSLTIQCQVDSQVTMMFWYRQQPGQSLTLIATANQGSEATYESGFVIDKFPISRPNLTFSTLTVSNMSPEDSSIYLCSVARPRGETQYFGPGTRLLVL.

This clone was recorded once. The chain links TRBV27 to TRBJ2-5, with D uncertain. The germline gives CDR1 MNHEY, CDR2 SMNVEV (reference sequence). This CDR3 has 15 residues. The V and J ends lost 0 bases and 7 bases respectively, with 15 bases between them. The CDR3 sequence is CASSLSRLNPGTQYF. In nucleotides, the CDR3 is TGTGCCAGCAGTTTATCGCGGTTGAACCCCGGGACCCAGTACTTC.

This clone was detected only once. CDR3 in amino acids: CASSSRSRTSGSDVSYEQYF. The DNA for the CDR3 is TGCGCCAGCAGCTCCCGTTCTCGCACTAGCGGGAGCGATGTCTCCTACGAGCAGTACTTC. The rearrangement joins TRBV5-1 to TRBJ2-7; the match to TRBD2 covers 11 bases. This CDR3 is built from 20 residues. Germline V gene data show CDR1 as SGHRS and CDR2 as YFSETQ. V lost 3 bases to trimming and J lost 0 bases; unmatched junction nucleotides: 17.

V gene TRBV27 combines with J gene TRBJ2-7; tentative D call: TRBD2 (6 bases). The CDR3 spans 14 residues. Germline CDR1 MNHEY, CDR2 SMNVEV (reference sequence). V gave up 4 bases and J gave up 4 bases, with 14 bases separating them. The CDR3 loop reads CASSSTGGVYEQYF. CDR3 coding DNA: TGTGCCAGCAGTTCTACCGGGGGAGTTTACGAGCAGTACTTC.

This chain links TRBV7-9 with TRBJ2-7; 11 positions agree with TRBD1. This CDR3 has 15 residues. Germline loops: CDR1 SEHNR, CDR2 FQNEAQ (reference sequence). With 3 bases clipped from V and 3 bases from J, the junction kept 4 bases outside the gene matches. For the CDR3, the DNA is TGTGCCAGCAGCTTCTCGGACAGGGGGCTCTACGAGCAGTACTTC. Its protein is CASSFSDRGLYEQYF.

CDR3 sequence reads: CASSYQGQATTYEQYF. The CDR3 region has the DNA TGTGCCAGCAGTTACCAGGGACAGGCGACGACCTACGAGCAGTACTTC. The chain couples TRBV27 to TRBJ2-5; 8 positions agree with TRBD1. The better agreement between TRBJ2-7 and the DNA end casts doubt on the J call. The CDR3 covers 16 residues. CDR1 and CDR2 (germline): MNHEY, SMNVEV (reference sequence).

This sequence joins TRBV29-1 and TRBJ2-1; 9 bases agree with TRBD1. In germline, CDR1 is SQVTM, CDR2 ANQGSEA. V lost 4 bases and J lost 2; bases outside the gene matches: 3. The CDR3 totals 14 residues. CDR3 amino acids: CSVVGQGPYNEQFF. Written as DNA, the CDR3 is TGCAGCGTTGTTGGACAGGGGCCCTACAATGAGCAGTTCTTC.

A single count supports this clone. The chain recombines TRBV11-3 with TRBJ2-1, with TRBD1 matching 7 bases. The CDR3 has 13 amino acids. Germline CDR1 and CDR2: SGHNT and YENEEA. The V gene end was trimmed by 4 bases and the J gene end by 5 bases; junction bases not matched to a gene: 2. CDR3 sequence: CASSWDRDNEQFF. Here the CDR3 DNA reads TGTGCCAGCAGCTGGGACAGAGACAATGAGCAGTTCTTC.

The V call is TRBV7-2, the J call TRBJ2-3; 12 nucleotides agree with TRBD2. Germline loops: CDR1 SGHTA, CDR2 FQGNSA. J lost 0 bases, V lost 1 base, and 5 bases had no gene match. The CDR3 totals 18 residues. This CDR3 reads CASSLGLAGASSTDTQYF. CDR3 nucleotides: TGTGCCAGCAGCTTAGGACTAGCGGGGGCCTCTAGCACAGATACGCAGTATTTT.

V gene TRBV18 combines with J gene TRBJ2-4; 13 bases agree with TRBD2. V shed 3 bases and J 1 base; nucleotides not matched to a gene: 6. CDR1 and CDR2 (germline): KGHSH, LQKENI. The CDR3 is 18 amino acids. The CDR3 spells CASSPTSGRASAKNIQYF. CDR3 DNA: TGTGCCAGCTCACCCACTAGCGGGAGGGCCTCGGCCAAAAACATTCAGTACTTC.

This chain's CDR3 is CASSDSSDSTWTGNQPQHF. The CDR3 bases are TGTGCCAGCAGTGATTCGTCGGACAGCACCTGGACTGGCAATCAGCCCCAGCATTTT. V is TRBV6-1 and J is TRBJ1-5; possibly TRBD1 for D (6 bases). V was clipped by 3 bases and J by 2 bases, with 23 bases between them. The CDR3 has 19 residues. CDR1 is MNHNS, CDR2 SASEGT, per germline.

Written as DNA, the CDR3 is TGCGCCAGCAGCCAAGATAGGCTAGCGGGGGGAAAAAACATTCAGTACTTC. It specifies CASSQDRLAGGKNIQYF. The chain has TRBV4-3 and TRBJ2-4; TRBD2 matches at 11 bases. The CDR3 is 17 residues long. Germline CDR1 and CDR2: LGHNA and YSLEER. Unmatched junction bases numbered 5, after V lost 0 bases and J lost 4 bases.

This rearrangement joins TRBV29-1 to TRBJ2-7; possibly TRBD2 for D (5 bases). The CDR3 is made up of 15 amino acids. CDR1 and CDR2 from the germline V gene are SQVTM and ANQGSEA. V was clipped by 3 bases and J by 1 base, with 16 bases between them. CDR3 nucleotide sequence: TGCAGCGTTGAGTATGTTGTCGGGGTATCCTACGAGCAGTACTTC. Translated, it gives CSVEYVVGVSYEQYF.

The chain joins TRBV30 to TRBJ2-2, with 11 bases fitting TRBD2. Looked up from germline, CDR1 is GTSNPN and CDR2 is SVGIG (reference sequence). The CDR3 is 15 amino acids. The junction had 10 bases not matched to a gene; V was cut back by 8 bases and J by 5 bases. CDR3 loop: CAGTSGSTGTGELFF. The CDR3 nucleotides are TGTGCCGGCACTAGCGGGAGTACTGGGACCGGGGAGCTGTTTTTT.

The chain combines TRBV12-5 with TRBJ2-7; TRBD1 matches 9 bases. The CDR3 sequence is 14 residues long. The V gene end was trimmed by 3 bases and the J gene end by 5 bases; junction bases not matched to a gene: 5. Germline V lookup: CDR1 LGHNT, CDR2 FRNRAP. The CDR3 reads CASGFGWDRDEQYF. As DNA, the CDR3 is TGTGCTAGTGGTTTTGGGTGGGACAGGGACGAGCAGTACTTC. Combining the CDR3 with reference TRBV12-5 and TRBJ2-7 gives the whole variable domain DARVTQTPRHKVTEMGQEVTMRCQPILGHNTVFWYRQTMMQGLELLAYFRNRAPLDDSGMPKDRFSAEMPDATLATLKIQPSEPRDSAVYFCASGFGWDRDEQYFGPGTRLTVT.

This chain connects TRBV7-6 to TRBJ1-1; 8 bases line up with TRBD1. Unmatched junction bases numbered 10, after V lost 5 bases and J lost 5 bases. Germline V gene lookup returns CDR1 SGHVS and CDR2 FNYEAQ. The CDR3 covers 15 residues. The CDR3, as DNA: TGTGCCAGCAGCCCGGACAGGGCTCGATTAACTGAAGCTTTCTTT. Translated, it gives CASSPDRARLTEAFF.

The chain has TRBV4-3 and TRBJ2-1, with TRBD1 identical over 10 bases. V shed 4 bases, J shed 5 bases, and the junction held 5 bases outside the gene matches. Germline CDR1 LGHNA, CDR2 YSLEER. The CDR3 runs 15 residues. For the CDR3, the DNA is TGCGCCAGCAGCCTCCGGGACAGGGGAAACAATGAGCAGTTCTTC. Its translation is CASSLRDRGNNEQFF.

This chain connects TRBV7-2 to TRBJ1-2; 8 nucleotides align to TRBD1. V shed 1 base and J 5 bases; nucleotides not matched to a gene: 3. The CDR3 has 14 amino acids. Germline V gene data show CDR1 as SGHTA and CDR2 as FQGNSA. For the CDR3, the DNA is TGTGCCAGCAGCTTAGGGGGACAGGTTTATGGCTACACCTTC. The encoded protein is CASSLGGQVYGYTF.

V usage is TRBV7-8 and J usage is TRBJ1-2; unclear D gene. V lost 5 bases, J lost 1 base, and 11 bases lay in between. The germline gives CDR1 SGHVS, CDR2 FQNEAQ. The CDR3 totals 14 residues. In DNA form, the CDR3 reads TGTGCCAGCAGCCCCCGACGGGATAACTATGGCTACACCTTC. Protein sequence: CASSPRRDNYGYTF.

The sample holds a few counts of this clone. The rearrangement uses TRBV29-1 and TRBJ2-5; possible D gene TRBD1, 5 bases. CDR3 length: 13 amino acids. Trimming stripped 4 bases from V and 2 bases from J, with 11 bases between. Germline values: CDR1 SQVTM, CDR2 ANQGSEA. The CDR3, as DNA: TGCAGCGTTGTTCCGGACATGCAAGAGACCCAGTACTTC. It encodes CSVVPDMQETQYF.

This clone showed up just once. This rearrangement joins TRBV6-6 to TRBJ2-7, with 7 bases identical to TRBD1. V shed 2 bases and J 4 bases; nucleotides not matched to a gene: 8. In germline, CDR1 is MNHNY, CDR2 SVGAGI (reference sequence). The CDR3 totals 15 residues. The CDR3 loop reads CASSYPTGVGYEQYF. CDR3 DNA sequence: TGTGCCAGCAGTTACCCTACAGGGGTGGGGTACGAGCAGTACTTC.

The V gene is TRBV18, the J gene TRBJ2-2, with a weak D call TRBD1 (6 bases). V was pared by 4 bases and J by 4 bases, with 22 bases between. There are 18 residues in the CDR3. Germline V lookup: CDR1 KGHSH, CDR2 LQKENI. CDR3 in amino acids: CASSRSVPSGASTGELFF. The CDR3 bases are TGTGCCAGCTCACGATCGGTCCCCTCAGGGGCGTCCACCGGGGAGCTGTTTTTT.

The genes are TRBV28 and TRBJ1-5; D may be TRBD1 (5 bases). This CDR3 is 17 amino acids long. The germline gives CDR1 MDHEN, CDR2 SYDVKM. Trimming stripped 1 base from V and 2 bases from J, with 15 bases between. The CDR3 DNA is TGTGCCAGCAGTTTATCTTCATCCCCGGGGGGCAATCAGCCCCAGCATTTT. Translated, it gives CASSLSSSPGGNQPQHF.